Presented here are 23 T cell receptor beta chains from one specimen sequenced in a study of T cells in Graves' hyperthyroidism and ophthalmopathy. Amplification targeted TCR beta CDR3 regions from RNA transcripts. The primer set for the first-round RT-PCR of the TCR CDR3 was HTBI. TCRdb used MiXCR to reprocess the multiplex PCR reads, holding one entry per CDR3 protein. The data contain about 520,000 distinct CDR3 sequences, about 24% of them seen just once; the ten biggest clones take up roughly 10%. The sample was blood. These receptors all stem from a woman aged 30 to 39 with Graves' ophthalmopathy.

This clonotype was recorded many times. V is TRBV6-1 and J is TRBJ2-5; maybe TRBD1 (5 bases). The germline gives CDR1 MNHNS, CDR2 SASEGT. The CDR3 covers 15 residues. The germline V and J ends were trimmed by 7 bases and 3 bases, with 18 bases remaining between them. As DNA, the CDR3 is TGTGCCAGCACCCAGCTAAGGGGAAGGGAAGAGACCCAGTACTTC. This translates into CASTQLRGREETQYF.

This clonotype was recorded many times. The gene calls are TRBV28 and TRBJ1-5, with D possibly TRBD1 on 6 matching bases. Trimming stripped 4 bases from V and 4 bases from J, with 11 bases between. Germline V gene data show CDR1 as MDHEN and CDR2 as SYDVKM. CDR3 size: 14 residues. CDR3: CASSSGQLNQPQHF. The CDR3 DNA follows: TGTGCCAGCAGTTCTGGACAGCTAAATCAGCCCCAGCATTTT.

The chain joins TRBV9 to TRBJ2-2; TRBD2 aligns across 10 bases. The CDR3 is 17 residues long. Germline V gene sequence: CDR1 SGDLS, CDR2 YYNGEE. V was pared by 0 bases and J by 3 bases, with 5 bases of the junction left unmatched. CDR3 protein: CASSVVASGSHTGELFF. DNA of the CDR3: TGTGCCAGCAGCGTAGTGGCTAGCGGGAGTCACACCGGGGAGCTGTTTTTT.

This clonotype showed up many times. The rearrangement uses TRBV30 and TRBJ1-2, with D unresolved. The germline CDR1 and CDR2 sequences are GTSNPN and SVGIG (reference sequence). The CDR3 contains 13 residues. Trimming removed 0 bases at V and 6 bases at J, with 11 bases between. This CDR3 reads CAWSVRSANGYTF. The DNA for the CDR3 is TGTGCCTGGAGTGTGCGGTCGGCCAATGGCTACACCTTC.

There are many counts of this clonotype. The V and J genes are TRBV4-1 and TRBJ2-7; D unclear. CDR1 is MGHRA and CDR2 is YSYEKL in the germline V gene. Between the trimmed V and J ends, which lost 0 bases and 6 bases, there was a span of 21 bases. The CDR3 covers 17 residues. This CDR3 is CASSQDRGEVILGEQYF. CDR3 bases: TGCGCCAGCAGCCAAGATCGTGGAGAAGTAATACTCGGCGAGCAGTACTTC.

This clonotype was found many times. This chain connects TRBV13 to TRBJ1-2, with 9 bases identical to TRBD1. Germline V CDR1 and CDR2: PRHDT, FYEKMQ (reference sequence). The V gene end was trimmed by 3 bases and the J gene end by 4 bases; junction bases not matched to a gene: 6. The CDR3 has 15 amino acids. The CDR3 loop is CASSLGGQGGYGYTF. The DNA of the CDR3 is TGTGCCAGCAGCTTGGGGGGACAGGGAGGCTATGGCTACACCTTC. Variable domain in full (rest from reference TRBV13 and TRBJ1-2): AAGVIQSPRHLIKEKRETATLKCYPIPRHDTVYWYQQGPGQDPQFLISFYEKMQSDKGSIPDRFSAQQFSDYHSELNMSSLELGDSALYFCASSLGGQGGYGYTFGSGTRLTVV.

A few counts support this clonotype. The junction shows a germline mismatch at one end, possibly a read error. The chain carries TRBV12-3 or TRBV12-4 and TRBJ2-7; 9 nucleotides agree with TRBD2. CDR3 length: 18 residues. The CDR3 DNA reads TGTGCCAGCAGTTTATCGTTTAGGACTAGCGTACCTTCCTACGACCAGTACTTC. Translated, it gives CASSLSFRTSVPSYDQYF.

This clonotype was recorded a few times. The V call is TRBV7-3, the J call TRBJ2-7; either TRBD1 or TRBD2 may fit D (6 bases each). This CDR3 has 15 amino acids. Deletions cut 6 bases from V and 2 bases from J, with 17 bases between. Germline lookup yields CDR1 SGHTA and CDR2 FQGTGA. The CDR3 loop reads CASSARGHGPYEQYF. CDR3 DNA sequence: TGTGCCAGCAGTGCACGGGGGCATGGGCCCTACGAGCAGTACTTC.

This chain connects TRBV19 to TRBJ2-2; 9 nucleotides line up with TRBD1. CDR1 LNHDA and CDR2 SQIVND come from the germline V gene (reference sequence). J was trimmed by 4 bases and V by 5 bases; bases with no gene match: 8. The CDR3 is made up of 16 amino acids. The CDR3 bases are TGTGCCAGTAGTCCTCACAGGGGGCGGAGCACCGGGGAGCTGTTTTTT. Protein product: CASSPHRGRSTGELFF.

This clonotype was observed at least ten times. The chain couples TRBV4-1 to TRBJ2-7; maybe TRBD2 (6 bases). The germline V and J ends were trimmed by 1 base and 5 bases, with 12 bases remaining between them. Germline-derived CDR1 and CDR2 are MGHRA and YSYEKL. CDR3 length equals 14 residues. CDR3 in DNA: TGCGCCAGCAGCCAAGTCGGGGGTAACCACGAGCAGTACTTC. Its protein product is CASSQVGGNHEQYF.

With regard to this clonotype: A much larger clone differs from this one at a single base, so this may be a read error. Without the conserved terminal phenylalanine or tryptophan, this CDR3 likely stems from a read error. The rearrangement uses TRBV2 and TRBJ1-5, with a tentative D call TRBD1 (6 bases). The CDR3 runs 14 residues. Trimming removed 8 bases at V and 2 bases at J, with 13 bases between. Germline-derived CDR1 and CDR2 are SNHLY and FYNNEI. The CDR3 is CASQAGGRNQPQHY. The CDR3 region has the DNA TGTGCCAGCCAGGCCGGGGGCCGCAATCAGCCCCAGCATTAT.

This sequence joins TRBV18 and TRBJ1-5; a weak D match, TRBD1 (6 bases). The V gene lost 4 bases and the J gene lost 5 bases, with 15 bases spanning the gap. Looked up from germline, CDR1 is KGHSH and CDR2 is LQKENI. This CDR3 region has 15 residues. The CDR3: CASSLTGANYQPQHF. The CDR3 nucleotides are TGTGCCAGCTCACTTACGGGGGCGAACTATCAGCCCCAGCATTTT.

This chain joins TRBV28 and TRBJ1-6; 7 bases match TRBD1. Germline trimming cut 10 bases from V and 3 bases from J; bases unmatched to any gene: 9. CDR3 length: 15 residues. CDR1 and CDR2 from the germline V gene are MDHEN and SYDVKM. The CDR3 DNA is TGTGCCACCGTACGGGACAGTGACTATAATTCACCCCTCCACTTT. It is translated as CATVRDSDYNSPLHF.

This sequence joins TRBV19 and TRBJ1-5; 8 bases are shared with TRBD1. V lost 7 bases, J lost 6 bases, and 14 bases stayed unmatched. Germline CDR1 reads LNHDA; CDR2 reads SQIVND (reference sequence). The CDR3 spans 16 residues. The CDR3 DNA reads TGTGCCAGTAAAATGGACAGGGTTGGGCCGGGTCAGCCCCAGCATTTT. Its translation: CASKMDRVGPGQPQHF. Using reference TRBV19 and TRBJ1-5 for the parts outside the CDR3, the full variable domain is DGGITQSPKYLFRKEGQNVTLSCEQNLNHDAMYWYRQDPGQGLRLIYYSQIVNDFQKGDIAEGYSVSREKKESFPLTVTSAQKNPTAFYLCASKMDRVGPGQPQHFGDGTRLSIL.

The chain uses TRBV20-1 and TRBJ2-2, with 7 bases identical to TRBD2. The V segment lost 0 bases and the J segment 3 bases; nucleotides outside the gene matches: 7. This CDR3 contains 16 residues. The germline gives CDR1 DFQATT, CDR2 SNEGSKA (reference sequence). This CDR3 reads CSARDLIRGDTGELFF. The DNA of the CDR3 is TGCAGTGCTAGAGATCTTATACGGGGGGACACCGGGGAGCTGTTTTTT.

This clonotype was detected many times. The chain uses TRBV7-9 and TRBJ1-2; 7 nucleotides align to TRBD1. The junction had 5 bases not matched to a gene; V was cut back by 5 bases and J by 2 bases. The CDR3 spans 14 residues. Germline loops: CDR1 SEHNR, CDR2 FQNEAQ (reference sequence). The CDR3 DNA reads as TGTGCCAGCAGCATCCTACAGGGGAACTATGGCTACACCTTC. It yields the protein CASSILQGNYGYTF.

The table lists this clonotype with many counts. Written as DNA, the CDR3 is TGTGCCAGTACCCAGGGCCCATCCTACGAGCAGTACTTC. Translated: CASTQGPSYEQYF. This chain links TRBV19 with TRBJ2-7, with D possibly being TRBD1 (5 bases). The germline V gene encodes CDR1 LNHDA and CDR2 SQIVND (reference sequence). Deletions cut 7 bases from V and 1 base from J, with 11 bases between. CDR3 length equals 13 residues. Together with reference TRBV19 and TRBJ2-7, the CDR3 gives the full variable domain: DGGITQSPKYLFRKEGQNVTLSCEQNLNHDAMYWYRQDPGQGLRLIYYSQIVNDFQKGDIAEGYSVSREKKESFPLTVTSAQKNPTAFYLCASTQGPSYEQYFGPGTRLTVT.

In its sample, this clonotype was seen many times. V and J are TRBV11-2 and TRBJ1-3; D unresolved. CDR3 length: 15 residues. V was clipped by 4 bases and J by 0 bases, with 10 bases between them. Per the germline V gene, CDR1 is SGHAT and CDR2 is FQNNGV. The CDR3: CASSSYTDSGNTIYF. The CDR3 bases are TGTGCCAGCAGCTCGTACACTGACTCTGGAAACACCATATATTTT.

This sequence joins TRBV27 and TRBJ1-1; D uncertain. This CDR3 contains 14 residues. The germline V gene has CDR1 MNHEY and CDR2 SMNVEV (reference sequence). V was shortened by 1 base and J by 2 bases, with 8 bases between the two germline ends. CDR3: CASSLYSINTEAFF. The CDR3 nucleotides read TGTGCCAGCAGTTTATACAGCATTAACACTGAAGCTTTCTTT.

Ten or more counts support this clonotype. The chain uses TRBV5-1 and TRBJ2-7, with a tentative D call TRBD2 (6 bases). V shed 1 base and J shed 0 bases, with 11 bases lying between them. The CDR3 contains 15 residues. Germline CDR1 and CDR2: SGHRS and YFSETQ. CDR3 nucleotides: TGCGCCAGCAGCTTGTCAGGGACTCACTCCTACGAGCAGTACTTC. Its protein is CASSLSGTHSYEQYF.

The chain joins TRBV30 to TRBJ2-7; D gene unclear. The CDR3 has 14 residues. The germline V gene encodes CDR1 GTSNPN and CDR2 SVGIG (reference sequence). Trimming removed 5 bases at V and 3 bases at J, with 17 bases between. The CDR3 DNA follows: TGTGCCTGGGCCACGTCAGATATCTACTACGAGCAGTACTTC. Its protein product is CAWATSDIYYEQYF.

The V gene is TRBV3-1, the J gene TRBJ2-7, with a tentative D call TRBD1 (6 bases). V lost 4 bases and J lost 2, with 12 bases in between. CDR3 length: 14 residues. Germline CDR1 is LGHDT and CDR2 is YNNKEL (reference sequence). The CDR3 DNA follows: TGTGCCAGCAGCCTACAGGGTTTTACCTACGAGCAGTACTTC. This sequence encodes CASSLQGFTYEQYF.

This clonotype showed up just once. This chain joins TRBV20-1 and TRBJ1-6, with 9 bases aligning to TRBD1. The CDR3 is made up of 14 amino acids. In germline, CDR1 is DFQATT, CDR2 SNEGSKA (reference sequence). V lost 1 base and J lost 6; bases outside the gene matches: 1. The CDR3 reads CSARGTGANSPLHF. The CDR3 DNA reads TGCAGTGCTAGAGGGACAGGGGCTAATTCACCCCTCCACTTT.